A single T cell receptor (beta chain) is shown here with its context. No antigen is known for it. This sample is drawn from a study of cytomegalovirus exposure and HLA in healthy donors. The trim removed 3 bases at V and 4 bases at J, leaving 6 bases unmatched. This CDR3 is 15 amino acids long. CDR1 is SGHVS, CDR2 FNYEAQ, per germline. Study-wide findings and caveats: Highly shared variants forming one cluster were likely a sequencing artifact. Among donors in an Asian-associated ancestry cluster, a later analysis reportedly found fewer N-insertions than the roughly 610-donor mean. Analysis performed later found 16,000 or so TCR beta sequences associated with HLA alleles at 0.05 false discovery rate.

It was with 60 Vbeta and 13 Jbeta primers that the PCR ran. As handled by the study authors: Approximately 83 million unique TCR beta chains, some 9.9 million shared, were counted in a later analysis. TCRdb keeps only in-frame clones here, not all; method: immunoSEQ multiplex PCR. Clone size and V and J calls were adopted from that table, with D and trimming inferred from the DNA. The table shows 75,000 to 90,000 clones, with roughly 61% occurring only once. Source material: PBMCs. This receptor was taken from a woman aged 40 to 49 in good health and CMV-seropositive. The chain has TRBV7-6 and TRBJ2-1; 7 positions match TRBD2. CDR3 DNA: TGTGCCAGCAGCTTGGAGTCTAGCGGTTACAATGAGCAGTTCTTC. Amino acids: CASSLESSGYNEQFF. Based on the CDR3 plus reference TRBV7-6 and TRBJ2-1, the full variable domain is GAGVSQSPRYKVTKRGQDVALRCDPISGHVSLYWYRQALGQGPEFLTYFNYEAQQDKSGLPNDRFSAERPEGSISTLTIQRTEQRDSAMYRCASSLESSGYNEQFFGPGTRLTVL.